Listed below are T cell receptor beta chains from one sample, sequenced in a study of blood T cell repertoires in COVID-19. This table comes from immunoSEQ multiplex PCR, and its TCRdb copy is limited to in-frame clones, with some not included. There are nearly 300,000 clones in the sample; approximately 89% occur only once, and over 6% lies in the top ten. Sequenced material: peripheral blood. All receptors derive from a woman aged 30 to 39 who had recovered from COVID-19. Both conserved end residues are part of each CDR3. The order of the fields is D gene, V gene, J gene, clone size, CDR3 protein. The D gene is left open where the match is weak. Rows may omit the clone size; those that give it use once, few, many or a size class.

d_call: NA; v_call: TRBV27; j_call: TRBJ2-6; clone_size: NA; cdr3_aa: CASSFSGANVLTF
d_call: TRBD1; v_call: TRBV19; j_call: TRBJ2-2; clone_size: NA; cdr3_aa: CASSMAPGGQTGELFF
d_call: NA; v_call: TRBV2; j_call: TRBJ1-6; clone_size: once; cdr3_aa: CASKPSGRNSPLHF
d_call: NA; v_call: TRBV5-4; j_call: TRBJ2-7; clone_size: NA; cdr3_aa: CASSFDSYEQYF
d_call: NA; v_call: TRBV5-1; j_call: TRBJ1-2; clone_size: NA; cdr3_aa: CASSFDRPDYGYTF
d_call: NA; v_call: TRBV21-1; j_call: TRBJ1-5; clone_size: once; cdr3_aa: CASSKAPRSIGTGVLQPQHF
d_call: NA; v_call: TRBV5-1; j_call: TRBJ2-5; clone_size: NA; cdr3_aa: CASSRQQETQYF
d_call: TRBD1; v_call: TRBV6-5; j_call: TRBJ1-2; clone_size: NA; cdr3_aa: CASSPGTGIYGYTF
d_call: NA; v_call: TRBV9; j_call: TRBJ1-6; clone_size: NA; cdr3_aa: CASSAGIAYNSPLHF
d_call: TRBD2; v_call: TRBV4-2; j_call: TRBJ2-1; clone_size: NA; cdr3_aa: CASSQGRERGNEQFF
d_call: NA; v_call: TRBV19; j_call: TRBJ2-1; clone_size: NA; cdr3_aa: CASSIVGGGLYNEQFF
d_call: NA; v_call: TRBV28; j_call: TRBJ1-1; clone_size: NA; cdr3_aa: CASTRGALEAFF
d_call: NA; v_call: TRBV11-2; j_call: TRBJ2-3; clone_size: NA; cdr3_aa: CASSQDRGTDTQYF
d_call: NA; v_call: TRBV10-3; j_call: TRBJ2-1; clone_size: NA; cdr3_aa: CAISEGTLTNEQFF
d_call: TRBD1; v_call: TRBV7-2; j_call: TRBJ2-1; clone_size: NA; cdr3_aa: CASSLRSFAGTGVANEQFF
d_call: NA; v_call: TRBV4-1; j_call: TRBJ1-4; clone_size: NA; cdr3_aa: CASSQERGGNEKLFF
d_call: NA; v_call: TRBV6-2/TRBV6-3; j_call: TRBJ1-2; clone_size: once; cdr3_aa: CASSYSTRLGGFIDGYTF
d_call: NA; v_call: TRBV14; j_call: TRBJ1-1; clone_size: NA; cdr3_aa: CASSALAVNTEAFF
d_call: NA; v_call: TRBV6-4; j_call: TRBJ2-4; clone_size: NA; cdr3_aa: CASRPGLIAKNIQYF
d_call: NA; v_call: TRBV4-3; j_call: TRBJ1-2; clone_size: NA; cdr3_aa: CASSQEGYRTYGYTF
d_call: NA; v_call: TRBV19; j_call: TRBJ2-3; clone_size: NA; cdr3_aa: CASSMRQGTDTQYF
d_call: NA; v_call: TRBV7-2; j_call: TRBJ1-4; clone_size: NA; cdr3_aa: CASSSPGSREKLFF
d_call: NA; v_call: TRBV6-5; j_call: TRBJ2-7; clone_size: NA; cdr3_aa: CASSYSRAFYEQYF
d_call: NA; v_call: TRBV6-5; j_call: TRBJ2-3; clone_size: NA; cdr3_aa: CASAGPRTDTQYF
d_call: NA; v_call: TRBV2; j_call: TRBJ2-5; clone_size: NA; cdr3_aa: CASSPNTEGAQYF
d_call: NA; v_call: TRBV7-2; j_call: TRBJ2-4; clone_size: NA; cdr3_aa: CASSPGTKNIQYF
d_call: TRBD1; v_call: TRBV29-1; j_call: TRBJ2-3; clone_size: NA; cdr3_aa: CSVCTGASTDTQYF
d_call: TRBD2; v_call: TRBV4-3; j_call: TRBJ2-3; clone_size: NA; cdr3_aa: CASSPGTSGGAWTQYF
d_call: TRBD2; v_call: TRBV7-3; j_call: TRBJ2-2; clone_size: NA; cdr3_aa: CASRLAGGPNTGELFF
d_call: NA; v_call: TRBV5-1; j_call: TRBJ1-1; clone_size: once; cdr3_aa: CASSPQIPVNTEAFF
d_call: TRBD2; v_call: TRBV2; j_call: TRBJ2-1; clone_size: NA; cdr3_aa: CASSESLAGGYNEQFF
d_call: NA; v_call: TRBV19; j_call: TRBJ2-3; clone_size: NA; cdr3_aa: CASSEGPRGDTQYF
d_call: NA; v_call: TRBV5-1; j_call: TRBJ1-1; clone_size: NA; cdr3_aa: CASSLGDTNTEAFF
d_call: NA; v_call: TRBV7-2; j_call: TRBJ2-5; clone_size: NA; cdr3_aa: CASSLARVAQETQYF
d_call: NA; v_call: TRBV6-5; j_call: TRBJ1-3; clone_size: NA; cdr3_aa: CASSPTTSNTIYF
d_call: NA; v_call: TRBV5-1; j_call: TRBJ2-7; clone_size: NA; cdr3_aa: CASSLTGQSYEQYF
d_call: NA; v_call: TRBV15; j_call: TRBJ1-2; clone_size: NA; cdr3_aa: CATRGQPYGYTF
d_call: NA; v_call: TRBV28; j_call: TRBJ1-2; clone_size: NA; cdr3_aa: CASSIGQIYGYTF
d_call: TRBD2; v_call: TRBV28; j_call: TRBJ2-5; clone_size: NA; cdr3_aa: CASSLGASGGETQYF
d_call: TRBD1; v_call: TRBV5-5; j_call: TRBJ2-1; clone_size: NA; cdr3_aa: CASSLEDRGEQFF
d_call: NA; v_call: TRBV3-1/TRBV3-2; j_call: TRBJ2-7; clone_size: NA; cdr3_aa: CASSQGAGNSYEQYF
d_call: TRBD1; v_call: TRBV7-9; j_call: TRBJ2-6; clone_size: NA; cdr3_aa: CASSRFGQGTSRANVLTF
d_call: NA; v_call: TRBV19; j_call: TRBJ1-1; clone_size: NA; cdr3_aa: CASTLRPQGGNTEAFF
d_call: NA; v_call: TRBV7-9; j_call: TRBJ2-7; clone_size: NA; cdr3_aa: CASSSRGLTGTYEQYF
d_call: TRBD1; v_call: TRBV4-1; j_call: TRBJ1-1; clone_size: NA; cdr3_aa: CASSRGTGAGEAFF
d_call: NA; v_call: TRBV11-2; j_call: TRBJ1-1; clone_size: NA; cdr3_aa: CASSSLGHQNTEAFF
d_call: NA; v_call: TRBV14; j_call: TRBJ1-2; clone_size: once; cdr3_aa: CASNGQLSDGYTF
d_call: NA; v_call: TRBV2; j_call: TRBJ2-1; clone_size: NA; cdr3_aa: CASSGGGNEQFF
d_call: TRBD1; v_call: TRBV14; j_call: TRBJ2-2; clone_size: once; cdr3_aa: CASSSHRGDTGELFF
d_call: TRBD1; v_call: TRBV29-1; j_call: TRBJ1-4; clone_size: NA; cdr3_aa: CSVRDRATNEKLFF
d_call: TRBD1; v_call: TRBV13; j_call: TRBJ2-7; clone_size: once; cdr3_aa: CASSLLRFTGTVHEQYF